The source of this TCR beta chain is a study of T cell changes during pregnancy in multiple sclerosis. Here immunoSEQ multiplex PCR was the method, and the copy in TCRdb shows in-frame clones only, minus some. There are 56,000 or so clones in the sample; about 88% occur only once, and more than 1.5% lies in the top ten. The CDR3 covers 15 residues. CDR1 and CDR2 from the germline V gene are SGHRS and YFSETQ. Between the trimmed V and J ends, which lost 4 bases and 0 bases, there was a span of 13 bases. Sequencing used peripheral blood, obtained after pregnancy. The origin of this receptor is a female donor with multiple sclerosis, enrolled in a pregnancy study. The rearrangement uses TRBV5-1 and TRBJ1-1; weak D call: TRBD1 (5 bases). CDR3 residues: CASSGLGGLNTEAFF. DNA of the CDR3: TGCGCCAGCAGCGGCCTCGGGGGACTGAACACTGAAGCTTTCTTT.